This TCR beta chain appears in the sequencing data of a study of blood T cell repertoires in COVID-19. On the study more broadly: The samples span acute and convalescent COVID-19 from the United States, Italy and Spain.

Germline lookup yields CDR1 MNHNS and CDR2 SASEGT. The CDR3 is 15 amino acids. V was clipped by 1 base and J by 2 bases; unmatched bases: 3. Only a few counts were recorded for this clone. Produced via immunoSEQ multiplex PCR; TCRdb's table is partial and in-frame only. In the table there are 100,000 to 120,000 clones, 76% of which are singletons. This sequence was found in a woman aged 80 or older with acute or convalescent COVID-19. Sequenced material: peripheral blood. The genes are TRBV6-1 and TRBJ2-7; 9 bases align to TRBD2. CDR3 sequence reads: CASSEGGGAPYEQYF. The CDR3 DNA sequence: TGTGCCAGCAGTGAAGGCGGGGGGGCCCCCTACGAGCAGTACTTC.